Listed below are T cell receptor beta chains from one sample, sequenced in a study of shared clonotypes between healthy human individuals. Generated by immunoSEQ multiplex PCR, the TCRdb table keeps only in-frame clones and is missing some. The sample yields approximately 1.5 million clones, around 98.5% seen once. Sequencing input: naive CD4+ T cells sorted from blood. Every receptor here comes from a man aged 25 to 45 in good health. Each CDR3 is given with its conserved first and last residue. D genes are given only for firm matches. Size tells how often a clone was seen (once, few, many) or the class of an expanded clone, and some rows leave it out.

clone_size: -; j_call: TRBJ2-5; v_call: TRBV4-3; d_call: -; cdr3_aa: CASSQDWAGYQETQYF; cdr3_nt: TGCGCCAGCAGCCAAGATTGGGCAGGTTACCAAGAGACCCAGTACTTC
clone_size: -; j_call: TRBJ1-5; v_call: TRBV19; d_call: -; cdr3_aa: CASSDAFGTAVNQPQHF; cdr3_nt: TGTGCCAGTAGTGATGCTTTTGGTACAGCCGTCAATCAGCCCCAGCATTTT
clone_size: once; j_call: TRBJ2-7; v_call: TRBV7-9; d_call: -; cdr3_aa: CASRETGSSYEQYF; cdr3_nt: TGTGCCAGCAGGGAAACAGGGAGCTCCTACGAGCAGTACTTC
clone_size: once; j_call: TRBJ2-3; v_call: TRBV7-9; d_call: TRBD1; cdr3_aa: CASSFPGQGPRDTQYF; cdr3_nt: TGTGCCAGCAGCTTTCCGGGACAGGGCCCAAGGGATACGCAGTATTTT
clone_size: -; j_call: TRBJ2-7; v_call: TRBV7-6; d_call: TRBD1; cdr3_aa: CASSSGTAPTYEQYF; cdr3_nt: TGTGCCAGCAGCTCGGGGACAGCCCCAACCTACGAGCAGTACTTC
clone_size: -; j_call: TRBJ1-5; v_call: TRBV28; d_call: -; cdr3_aa: CASSLRLGSPNLSQHF; cdr3_nt: TGTGCCAGCAGTTTGCGCTTGGGCAGCCCGAATCTGTCCCAGCATTTT
clone_size: -; j_call: TRBJ2-1; v_call: TRBV9; d_call: TRBD2; cdr3_aa: CASSVVGLAGHNEQFF; cdr3_nt: TGTGCCAGCAGCGTAGTGGGGCTAGCGGGGCACAATGAGCAGTTCTTC
clone_size: -; j_call: TRBJ2-1; v_call: TRBV7-8; d_call: TRBD2; cdr3_aa: CASSLARGNDEQFF; cdr3_nt: TGTGCCAGCAGCTTAGCGCGGGGGAACGATGAGCAGTTCTTC
clone_size: -; j_call: TRBJ2-5; v_call: TRBV14; d_call: TRBD2; cdr3_aa: CASSQALREDQETQYF; cdr3_nt: TGTGCCAGCAGCCAAGCCTTGCGGGAGGATCAAGAGACCCAGTACTTC
clone_size: -; j_call: TRBJ2-7; v_call: TRBV20-1; d_call: TRBD1; cdr3_aa: CSANRGREQYF; cdr3_nt: TGCAGTGCTAACAGGGGAAGGGAGCAGTACTTC
clone_size: -; j_call: TRBJ1-1; v_call: TRBV28; d_call: TRBD1; cdr3_aa: CASSRIDRGNTEAFF; cdr3_nt: TGTGCCAGCAGTCGGATCGACAGGGGAAACACTGAAGCTTTCTTT
clone_size: -; j_call: TRBJ2-7; v_call: TRBV9; d_call: TRBD2; cdr3_aa: CASSHRTSGPYEQYF; cdr3_nt: TGTGCCAGCAGCCACCGGACTAGCGGTCCCTACGAGCAGTACTTC
clone_size: -; j_call: TRBJ2-1; v_call: TRBV2; d_call: TRBD2; cdr3_aa: CASRRTSGWDEQFF; cdr3_nt: TGTGCCAGCAGGAGGACTAGTGGCTGGGATGAGCAGTTCTTC
clone_size: -; j_call: TRBJ2-1; v_call: TRBV6-1; d_call: -; cdr3_aa: CASRFTGYNEQFF; cdr3_nt: TGTGCCAGCAGATTTACAGGGTACAATGAGCAGTTCTTC
clone_size: -; j_call: TRBJ1-1; v_call: TRBV29-1; d_call: TRBD1; cdr3_aa: CSVDRAGTEAFF; cdr3_nt: TGCAGCGTGGACAGGGCAGGCACTGAAGCTTTCTTT
clone_size: -; j_call: TRBJ2-2; v_call: TRBV11-3; d_call: -; cdr3_aa: CASSLAGTGELFF; cdr3_nt: TGTGCCAGCAGCTTAGCCGGGACCGGGGAGCTGTTTTTT
clone_size: -; j_call: TRBJ1-1; v_call: TRBV25-1; d_call: -; cdr3_aa: CASSDRVNTEAFF; cdr3_nt: TGTGCCAGCAGTGATAGGGTAAACACTGAAGCTTTCTTT
clone_size: -; j_call: TRBJ1-5; v_call: TRBV5-1; d_call: -; cdr3_aa: CASSLDGVVNQPQHF; cdr3_nt: TGCGCCAGCAGCTTGGATGGGGTTGTTAATCAGCCCCAGCATTTT
clone_size: -; j_call: TRBJ2-3; v_call: TRBV4-3; d_call: TRBD2; cdr3_aa: CASSQGLAHTDTQYF; cdr3_nt: TGCGCCAGCAGCCAGGGACTAGCGCACACAGATACGCAGTATTTT
clone_size: -; j_call: TRBJ2-5; v_call: TRBV11-2; d_call: -; cdr3_aa: CASSIKREAQYF; cdr3_nt: TGTGCCAGCAGCATAAAAAGAGAAGCCCAGTACTTC
clone_size: -; j_call: TRBJ1-5; v_call: TRBV6-6; d_call: -; cdr3_aa: CASSSGNQPQHF; cdr3_nt: TGTGCCAGCAGCTCAGGTAATCAGCCCCAGCATTTT
clone_size: -; j_call: TRBJ2-3; v_call: TRBV29-1; d_call: -; cdr3_aa: CSVESDTQYF; cdr3_nt: TGCAGCGTTGAATCAGATACGCAGTATTTT
clone_size: -; j_call: TRBJ2-3; v_call: TRBV2; d_call: TRBD1; cdr3_aa: CASMTGGTDTQYF; cdr3_nt: TGTGCCAGCATGACAGGGGGCACAGATACGCAGTATTTT
clone_size: -; j_call: TRBJ1-2; v_call: TRBV28; d_call: -; cdr3_aa: CASRIRPKGVGYGYTF; cdr3_nt: TGTGCCAGCAGAATCCGCCCCAAGGGGGTAGGGTATGGCTACACCTTC
clone_size: -; j_call: TRBJ2-7; v_call: TRBV5-1; d_call: -; cdr3_aa: CASSPDPKSYEQYF; cdr3_nt: TGCGCCAGCAGCCCGGACCCAAAATCCTACGAGCAGTACTTC
clone_size: -; j_call: TRBJ2-3; v_call: TRBV18; d_call: -; cdr3_aa: CASSPGVHFTDTQYF; cdr3_nt: TGTGCCAGCTCACCAGGGGTCCATTTCACAGATACGCAGTATTTT
clone_size: once; j_call: TRBJ1-1; v_call: TRBV5-1; d_call: -; cdr3_aa: CASSLGLNTEAFF; cdr3_nt: TGCGCCAGCAGCTTAGGCCTGAACACTGAAGCTTTCTTT
clone_size: -; j_call: TRBJ2-1; v_call: TRBV5-1; d_call: -; cdr3_aa: CASSLDGASYNEQFF; cdr3_nt: TGCGCCAGCAGCTTGGACGGGGCCTCCTACAATGAGCAGTTCTTC
clone_size: -; j_call: TRBJ1-1; v_call: TRBV15; d_call: -; cdr3_aa: CATSRDLGQGGKAFF; cdr3_nt: TGTGCCACCAGCAGAGATCTTGGGCAGGGAGGAAAAGCTTTCTTT
clone_size: once; j_call: TRBJ1-4; v_call: TRBV20-1; d_call: -; cdr3_aa: CSARDREKLFF; cdr3_nt: TGCAGTGCTAGAGACAGAGAAAAACTGTTTTTT
clone_size: -; j_call: TRBJ2-7; v_call: TRBV18; d_call: TRBD2; cdr3_aa: CASSPGGASGRTYEQYF; cdr3_nt: TGTGCCAGCTCACCAGGGGGGGCGAGCGGGAGGACCTACGAGCAGTACTTC
clone_size: -; j_call: TRBJ2-3; v_call: TRBV5-1; d_call: TRBD2; cdr3_aa: CASGTGTSGDTQYF; cdr3_nt: TGCGCCAGCGGTACCGGGACTAGCGGGGATACGCAGTATTTT
clone_size: -; j_call: TRBJ2-1; v_call: TRBV7-9; d_call: TRBD2; cdr3_aa: CASSMGLAGDEQFF; cdr3_nt: TGTGCCAGCAGCATGGGGCTAGCGGGAGATGAGCAGTTCTTC
clone_size: -; j_call: TRBJ1-4; v_call: TRBV20-1; d_call: -; cdr3_aa: CSAARPEKLFF; cdr3_nt: TGCAGTGCTGCCCGGCCGGAAAAACTGTTTTTT
clone_size: -; j_call: TRBJ1-1; v_call: TRBV29-1; d_call: TRBD1; cdr3_aa: CSVVTGGFEAFF; cdr3_nt: TGCAGCGTTGTCACAGGGGGATTTGAAGCTTTCTTT
clone_size: -; j_call: TRBJ2-7; v_call: TRBV25-1; d_call: TRBD2; cdr3_aa: CASSESSGLAGIASEQYF; cdr3_nt: TGTGCCAGCAGTGAATCCTCGGGACTAGCGGGAATAGCGTCAGAGCAGTACTTC
clone_size: -; j_call: TRBJ2-7; v_call: TRBV27; d_call: -; cdr3_aa: CASSLSLFVYYEQYF; cdr3_nt: TGTGCCAGCAGCCTCTCCCTGTTTGTTTACTACGAGCAGTACTTC
clone_size: -; j_call: TRBJ2-1; v_call: TRBV28; d_call: -; cdr3_aa: CASSLWGLQRHEQFF; cdr3_nt: TGTGCCAGCAGTTTATGGGGACTCCAAAGGCATGAGCAGTTCTTC
clone_size: -; j_call: TRBJ2-3; v_call: TRBV28; d_call: -; cdr3_aa: CASSPGLTRDTQYF; cdr3_nt: TGTGCCAGCAGTCCGGGACTTACGCGTGATACGCAGTATTTT
clone_size: -; j_call: TRBJ2-1; v_call: TRBV5-1; d_call: -; cdr3_aa: CASSLGLGNPSYNEQFF; cdr3_nt: TGCGCCAGCAGCTTAGGGTTGGGGAATCCGTCCTACAATGAGCAGTTCTTC